This T cell receptor beta chain appears in the sequencing data of a study of beta chain features in type 1 diabetes. In its sample, this clone was seen a few times. Expressed TCRB transcripts were sequenced because the isolated RNA had all been reverse transcribed beforehand. The table came from immunoSEQ multiplex PCR; TCRdb's copy has only in-frame clones and leaves some out. The data hold about 290,000 clones, with about 7.8% observed a single time. Germline V gene lookup returns CDR1 MGHRA and CDR2 YSYEKL. CDR3 length equals 16 residues. V lost 0 bases and J lost 2, with 10 bases in between. One heparinised draw of blood, averaging about 116 mL, came from each donor. The authors sorted CD4+ naive, central memory, regulatory and stem cell-like memory cells via CD45RO/CCR7/CD25/CD127/CD95/CD27.

The receptor's source is a woman under 30 in good health. Sequenced sample: central memory CD4+ T cells from blood. The chain has TRBV4-1 and TRBJ2-2, with D maybe TRBD1 (5 bases). For the CDR3, the DNA is TGCGCCAGCAGCCAAGATTATCGGACAAACACCGGGGAGCTGTTTTTT. This sequence encodes CASSQDYRTNTGELFF.